At least ten counts were recorded for the clone carrying this T cell receptor beta chain. Antigen: not known. TCR cDNA was made by 5'RACE template switching, adding a universal primer site and UMIs. TCRdb re-called the 5' RACE reads through MiXCR, storing one row per CDR3 protein. The sample includes some 390,000 distinct CDR3 sequences, 6.2% of them seen just once. Looked up from germline, CDR1 is MNHEY and CDR2 is SVGEGT. The CDR3 spans 13 residues. The V gene lost 11 bases and the J gene lost 0 bases, with 11 bases spanning the gap. These data are taken from a study of T cells after yellow fever vaccination. General observations from the study: Though it reached lower strength, the secondary response hit its peak faster, day 5 versus 15.

The sample consisted of PBMCs, taken 5 days after the yellow fever booster vaccination. This TCR was recovered from a young man who received the YFV17D yellow fever vaccine. The chain uses TRBV6-2 or TRBV6-3 and TRBJ2-1; no firm D call. The CDR3 spells CAGVADSYNEQFF. CDR3 nucleotides: TGTGCCGGTGTTGCGGACTCCTACAATGAGCAGTTCTTC.